What follows describes a single TCR beta chain. This CDR3 region has 13 residues. Trimming cost V 6 bases and J 5 bases, with 14 bases left between them. CDR1 ENHRY and CDR2 SYGVKD come from the germline V gene. Everyone who donated was a Caucasian adult who lived in Nashville, Tennessee. These data come from a study of shared clonotypes between healthy human individuals. About the research overall: Donors had three CD4 naive, three CD4 memory, two CD8 naive and one CD8 memory plate apiece.

At deep level, the assay was performed. Repertoires were generated with immunoSEQ multiplex PCR, while TCRdb's copy carries only in-frame clones and drops some. This sample has roughly 720,000 clones, with 90% found just once. The sample comprised memory CD8+ T cells from PBMCs. The subset here: CD45RO+ cells pooled with CCR7-negative TemRA cells. This chain uses TRBV10-3 with TRBJ2-7; maybe TRBD2 (6 bases). The origin of this receptor is a man younger than 35 in good health. Some clones in this sample may be carry-over from other donors' samples. DNA of the CDR3: TGTGCCATCAGGACGGGGGAGAACCACGAGCAGTACTTC. As protein: CAIRTGENHEQYF.